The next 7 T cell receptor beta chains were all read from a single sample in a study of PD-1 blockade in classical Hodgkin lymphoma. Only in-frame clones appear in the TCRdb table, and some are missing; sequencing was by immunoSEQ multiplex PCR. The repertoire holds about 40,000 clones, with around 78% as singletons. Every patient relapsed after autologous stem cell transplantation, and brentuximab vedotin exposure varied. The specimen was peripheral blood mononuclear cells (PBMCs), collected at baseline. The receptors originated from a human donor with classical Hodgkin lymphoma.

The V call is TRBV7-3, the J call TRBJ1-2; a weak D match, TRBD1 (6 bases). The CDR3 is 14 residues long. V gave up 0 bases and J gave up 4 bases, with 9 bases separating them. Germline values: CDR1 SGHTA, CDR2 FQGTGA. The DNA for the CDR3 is TGTGCCAGCAGCTTAACTCGGACAGCCTATGGCTACACCTTC. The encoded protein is CASSLTRTAYGYTF.

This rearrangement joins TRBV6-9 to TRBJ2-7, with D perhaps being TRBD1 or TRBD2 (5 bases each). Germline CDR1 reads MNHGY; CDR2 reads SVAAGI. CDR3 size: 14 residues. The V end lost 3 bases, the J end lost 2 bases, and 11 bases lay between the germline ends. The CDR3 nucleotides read TGTGCCAGCAGTTACGGGCCGGGACCCTACGAGCAGTACTTC. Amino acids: CASSYGPGPYEQYF.

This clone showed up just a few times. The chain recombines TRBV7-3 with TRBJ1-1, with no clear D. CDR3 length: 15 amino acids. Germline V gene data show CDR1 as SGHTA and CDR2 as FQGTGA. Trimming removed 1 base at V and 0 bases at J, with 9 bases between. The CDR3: CASSLMAGMNTEAFF. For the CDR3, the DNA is TGTGCCAGCAGCTTAATGGCAGGCATGAACACTGAAGCTTTCTTT.

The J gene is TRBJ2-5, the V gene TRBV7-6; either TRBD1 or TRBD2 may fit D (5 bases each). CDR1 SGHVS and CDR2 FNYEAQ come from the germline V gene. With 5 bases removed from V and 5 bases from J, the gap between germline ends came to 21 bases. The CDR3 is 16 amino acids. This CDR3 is CASSPPGTQLRETQYF. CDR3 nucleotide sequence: TGTGCCAGCAGCCCCCCGGGGACCCAACTGAGGGAGACCCAGTACTTC.

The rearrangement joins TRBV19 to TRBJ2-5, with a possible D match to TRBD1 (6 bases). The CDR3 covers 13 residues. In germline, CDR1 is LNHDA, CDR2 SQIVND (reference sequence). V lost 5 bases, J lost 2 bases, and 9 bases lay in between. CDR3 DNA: TGTGCCAGTAGTGGACAGCAACAAGAGACCCAGTACTTC. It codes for CASSGQQQETQYF. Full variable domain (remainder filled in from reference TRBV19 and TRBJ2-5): DGGITQSPKYLFRKEGQNVTLSCEQNLNHDAMYWYRQDPGQGLRLIYYSQIVNDFQKGDIAEGYSVSREKKESFPLTVTSAQKNPTAFYLCASSGQQQETQYFGPGTRLLVL.

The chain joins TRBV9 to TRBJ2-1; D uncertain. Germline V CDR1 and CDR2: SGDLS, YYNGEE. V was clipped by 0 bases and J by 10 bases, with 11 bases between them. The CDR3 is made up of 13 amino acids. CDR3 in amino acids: CASSVDRVGEQFF. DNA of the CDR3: TGTGCCAGCAGCGTAGATCGGGTAGGGGAGCAGTTCTTC.

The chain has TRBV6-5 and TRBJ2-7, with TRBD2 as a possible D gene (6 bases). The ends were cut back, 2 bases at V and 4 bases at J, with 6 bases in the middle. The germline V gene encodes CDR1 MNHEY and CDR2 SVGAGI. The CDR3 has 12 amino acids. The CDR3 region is CASSYAGYEQYF. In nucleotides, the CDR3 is TGTGCCAGCAGTTACGCGGGGTACGAGCAGTACTTC.